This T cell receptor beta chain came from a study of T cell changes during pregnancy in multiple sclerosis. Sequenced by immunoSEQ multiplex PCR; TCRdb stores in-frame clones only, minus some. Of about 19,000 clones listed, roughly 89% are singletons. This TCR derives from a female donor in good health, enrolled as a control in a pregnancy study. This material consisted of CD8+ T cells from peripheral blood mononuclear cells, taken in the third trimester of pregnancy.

The DNA for the CDR3 is TGTGCCAGCAGTTTCCGACTAGCGGGGGGTCGAGATCACTACAATGAGCAGTTCTTC. It codes for CASSFRLAGGRDHYNEQFF. The rearrangement uses TRBV27 and TRBJ2-1, with 13 positions matching TRBD2. The CDR3 has 19 residues. Germline CDR1 and CDR2: MNHEY and SMNVEV (reference sequence). Trimming cost V 3 bases and J 3 bases; bases outside gene matches: 11.